The 20 T cell receptor beta chains below all came from one sample that was sequenced in a study of a mutant IDH1 vaccine in newly diagnosed glioma. Sequencing was performed with immunoSEQ multiplex PCR; in TCRdb, only in-frame clones are kept and a portion is missing. The data contain about 55,000 clones, about four fifths of them singletons. The time point denotes: week 23, last vaccination. Each vaccine dose was 300 ug of mutant IDH1 20-mer peptide, with topical imiquimod. No antigen has been identified for these receptors. The sample consisted of PBMCs, taken from a glioma patient whose treatment included an IDH1 peptide vaccine. The receptors originated from a man in his forties with glioma.

This clone was counted a few times. The rearrangement links TRBV10-3 to TRBJ1-3; D call uncertain. The CDR3 has 15 amino acids. The germline V gene encodes CDR1 ENHRY and CDR2 SYGVKD. The V end lost 3 bases, the J end lost 0 bases, and 9 bases lay between the germline ends. The CDR3: CAISEAAVSGNTIYF. CDR3 DNA: TGTGCCATCAGTGAAGCTGCAGTCTCTGGAAACACCATATATTTT.

The V and J genes are TRBV5-1 and TRBJ1-1; 8 bases align to TRBD1. The trim removed 0 bases at V and 9 bases at J, leaving 7 bases unmatched. The germline V gene encodes CDR1 SGHRS and CDR2 YFSETQ. This CDR3 has 14 amino acids. In DNA form, the CDR3 reads TGCGCCAGCAGCTTGGGGGAGGGGACAGGCAAAGCTTTCTTT. The encoded protein is CASSLGEGTGKAFF.

Ten or more counts support this clone. The chain joins TRBV19 to TRBJ1-6, with D hard to call. Germline V gene lookup returns CDR1 LNHDA and CDR2 SQIVND (reference sequence). The ends were cut back, 3 bases at V and 7 bases at J, with 7 bases in the middle. The CDR3 is 13 amino acids. The CDR3 spells CASSIGLNSPLHF. CDR3 DNA: TGTGCCAGTAGTATCGGGCTGAATTCACCCCTCCACTTT.

V is TRBV11-1 and J is TRBJ2-7; D may correspond to TRBD1 or TRBD2 (6 bases each). V was shortened by 0 bases and J by 3 bases, with 12 bases between the two germline ends. CDR1 and CDR2 (germline): SGHAT, FQDESV (reference sequence). The CDR3 runs to 15 residues. The CDR3 protein is CASSLARGAVYEQYF. CDR3 sequence (DNA): TGTGCCAGCAGCTTAGCGAGGGGGGCGGTCTACGAGCAGTACTTC.

This chain connects TRBV4-1 to TRBJ2-5; 7 nucleotides line up with TRBD2. V lost 0 bases, J lost 5 bases, and 6 bases stayed unmatched. Germline CDR1 MGHRA, CDR2 YSYEKL. The CDR3 is 15 amino acids. CDR3 loop: CASSQDPAGLETQYF. For the CDR3, the DNA is TGCGCCAGCAGCCAAGATCCAGCGGGGTTGGAGACCCAGTACTTC.

The chain recombines TRBV10-3 with TRBJ1-3, with D possibly being TRBD1 (5 bases). Germline V gene data show CDR1 as ENHRY and CDR2 as SYGVKD. The CDR3 loop spans 14 amino acids. Trimming pared 4 bases from V and 0 bases from J, leaving 7 bases between. This chain's CDR3 is CAISGRGSGNTIYF. The CDR3 region has the DNA TGTGCCATCAGTGGTAGGGGCTCTGGAAACACCATATATTTT.

The V call is TRBV10-3, the J call TRBJ2-1; TRBD2 is a possible D gene (6 bases). The CDR3 spans 14 residues. Trimming left V 0 bases short and J 7 bases short, with 10 bases between. Per the germline V gene, CDR1 is ENHRY and CDR2 is SYGVKD. The CDR3 DNA reads TGTGCCATCAGTGAGTCAGCTAGCGAGAATGAGCAGTTCTTC. This sequence encodes CAISESASENEQFF.

The chain couples TRBV5-1 to TRBJ1-1; a possible D gene is TRBD1 (6 bases). Germline CDR1 and CDR2: SGHRS and YFSETQ. The CDR3 sequence is 15 residues long. Trimming took off 0 bases at V and 7 bases at J, with 16 bases between the two ends. CDR3 nucleotide sequence: TGCGCCAGCAGCTTGGGAGACAGGCCCGACAATGAAGCTTTCTTT. This translates into CASSLGDRPDNEAFF.

This clone was detected once. The genes are TRBV5-1 and TRBJ2-3, with TRBD2 matching 7 bases. CDR1 is SGHRS and CDR2 is YFSETQ in the germline V gene. This CDR3 comprises 15 residues. With V trimmed by 3 bases and J by 3 bases, 7 bases remained unmatched. Written as DNA, the CDR3 is TGCGCCAGCAGCTACACGGGACTACCAACAGATACGCAGTATTTT. Protein product: CASSYTGLPTDTQYF.

This chain joins TRBV6-5 and TRBJ1-4; D perhaps matches TRBD1 (6 bases). Between the trimmed V and J ends, which lost 5 bases and 10 bases, there was a span of 8 bases. The CDR3 extends over 11 amino acids. Germline values: CDR1 MNHEY, CDR2 SVGAGI. The CDR3 spells CASSQGGKLFF. The CDR3 nucleotides read TGTGCCAGCAGTCAAGGGGGAAAACTGTTTTTT.

The rearrangement links TRBV5-1 to TRBJ1-1; no clear D gene. Deletions cut 0 bases from V and 0 bases from J, with 9 bases between. CDR1 SGHRS and CDR2 YFSETQ come from the germline V gene. The CDR3 consists of 15 residues. The CDR3 coding sequence is TGCGCCAGCAGCTTGGGGGAGGATATGAACACTGAAGCTTTCTTT. Its translation: CASSLGEDMNTEAFF.

This sequence joins TRBV2 and TRBJ1-5, with D hard to call. V lost 3 bases to trimming and J lost 0 bases, with 6 bases between them. The CDR3 has 14 amino acids. Germline lookup yields CDR1 SNHLY and CDR2 FYNNEI. CDR3 residues: CASSETVSNQPQHF. The CDR3 DNA is TGTGCCAGCAGTGAGACGGTTAGCAATCAGCCCCAGCATTTT. The full variable domain, completed using reference TRBV2 and TRBJ1-5, is EPEVTQTPSHQVTQMGQEVILRCVPISNHLYFYWYRQILGQKVEFLVSFYNNEISEKSEIFDDQFSVERPDGSNFTLKIRSTKLEDSAMYFCASSETVSNQPQHFGDGTRLSIL.

The rearrangement uses TRBV4-2 and TRBJ2-3; D perhaps matches TRBD2 (5 bases). V dropped 0 bases and J dropped 1 base, with 17 bases sitting between them. Germline CDR1 is LGHNA and CDR2 is YNFKEQ. This CDR3 has 18 amino acids. The CDR3 is CASSQDNSNLGGTDTQYF. The CDR3 DNA reads TGTGCCAGCAGCCAAGATAATTCGAATCTGGGAGGCACAGATACGCAGTATTTT.

This clone was seen only a few times. The J gene is TRBJ1-6, the V gene TRBV7-9, with TRBD1 as a possible D gene (5 bases). V gave up 6 bases and J gave up 10 bases, with 16 bases separating them. Germline V CDR1 and CDR2: SEHNR, FQNEAQ (reference sequence). The CDR3 has 14 amino acids. The CDR3 loop reads CASRARGGASPLHF. The CDR3 DNA is TGTGCCAGCAGGGCTAGAGGAGGGGCGTCACCCCTCCACTTT.

The chain carries TRBV4-2 and TRBJ2-3, with TRBD2 identical over 9 bases. This CDR3 comprises 16 residues. Trimming cost V 1 base and J 2 bases; bases outside gene matches: 4. Germline assignment: CDR1 LGHNA and CDR2 YNFKEQ. CDR3 region: CASSQVSGGNTDTQYF. The CDR3 DNA sequence: TGTGCCAGCAGCCAAGTAAGCGGGGGGAACACAGATACGCAGTATTTT.

The gene calls are TRBV6-6 and TRBJ2-5; maybe TRBD1 (5 bases). Looked up from germline, CDR1 is MNHNY and CDR2 is SVGAGI (reference sequence). The V end was cut by 6 bases, the J end by 3 bases, with 17 bases between. CDR3 size: 15 residues. The CDR3 protein is CASRPRARREETQYF. The CDR3 coding sequence is TGTGCCAGCAGGCCCAGGGCCCGGCGAGAAGAGACCCAGTACTTC.

The chain links TRBV7-9 to TRBJ1-5; perhaps TRBD1 as D (6 bases). Trimming removed 5 bases at V and 7 bases at J, with 15 bases between. Germline CDR1 reads SEHNR; CDR2 reads FQNEAQ (reference sequence). CDR3 length equals 14 residues. CDR3 sequence reads: CASSAQGSWQPQHF. CDR3 nucleotides: TGTGCCAGCAGCGCACAGGGTTCGTGGCAGCCCCAGCATTTT.

The chain employs TRBV6-5 and TRBJ1-6; 8 bases map to TRBD1. Germline CDR1 MNHEY, CDR2 SVGAGI. There are 15 residues in the CDR3. With V trimmed by 4 bases and J by 10 bases, 9 bases remained unmatched. The CDR3 sequence is CASSSTDRAKSPLHF. CDR3 DNA: TGTGCCAGCAGTTCCACGGACAGGGCCAAATCACCCCTCCACTTT.

The gene calls are TRBV10-1 and TRBJ2-3, with 7 bases matching TRBD2. From germline, CDR1 is WNHNN and CDR2 SYGVQD (reference sequence). V gave up 6 bases and J gave up 10 bases; unmatched junction bases: 4. The CDR3 runs to 11 residues. The CDR3 DNA sequence: TGCGCCAGCAGCCAGCGGGGAGCGCAGTATTTT. It is translated as CASSQRGAQYF.

This clone was seen just once. The CDR3 reads CASSYGPVGSYEQYF. The CDR3 bases are TGTGCCAGCAGTTACGGGCCGGTGGGCTCCTACGAGCAGTACTTC. The rearrangement links TRBV6-5 to TRBJ2-7; D gene uncertain. Germline assignment: CDR1 MNHEY and CDR2 SVGAGI. Trimming took 2 bases from V and 0 from J, leaving 11 bases between them. The CDR3 is 15 amino acids.